This T cell receptor beta chain was found in a study of blood T cell repertoires in COVID-19. Ages ranged from about 18 to 89 years, with residence in 24 US areas. Clinical histories supplied by participants themselves formed the basis of cohort assignment. In the source study's methods: Scientists estimated how many nucleated cells there were by amplifying reference gene primers. Clones were read by immunoSEQ multiplex PCR, and TCRdb kept only the in-frame ones, dropping some. That table is the source of V, J and clone size, and D and trimming were worked out from the DNA. The table has some 510,000 clones, roughly 90% seen once. Germline V gene data show CDR1 as WSHSY and CDR2 as SAAADI. V gave up 3 bases and J gave up 1 base, with 6 bases separating them. The CDR3 consists of 13 residues.

The clonotype comes from a woman between 35 and 50 years old who had recovered from COVID-19. The chain employs TRBV10-2 and TRBJ1-1, with D possibly TRBD1 on 5 matching bases. The sequenced sample was PBMCs or T cells enriched from blood (not recorded which). The CDR3 nucleotides read TGCGCCAGCAGTGACACAGGGAACACTGAAGCTTTCTTT. Amino acid sequence: CASSDTGNTEAFF.